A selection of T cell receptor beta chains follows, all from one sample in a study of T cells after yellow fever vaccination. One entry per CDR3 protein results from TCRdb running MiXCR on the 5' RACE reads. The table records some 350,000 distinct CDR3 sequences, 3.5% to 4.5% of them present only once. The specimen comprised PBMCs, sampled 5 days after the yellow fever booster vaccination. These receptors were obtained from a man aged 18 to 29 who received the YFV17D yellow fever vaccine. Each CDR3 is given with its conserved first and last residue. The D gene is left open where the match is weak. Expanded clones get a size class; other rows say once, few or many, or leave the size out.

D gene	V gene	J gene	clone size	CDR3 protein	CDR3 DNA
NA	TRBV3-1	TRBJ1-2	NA	CASSQVGGELNGYTF	TGTGCCAGCAGCCAAGTCGGAGGGGAGTTAAATGGCTACACCTTC
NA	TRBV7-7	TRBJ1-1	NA	CASSPALNTEAFF	TGTGCCAGCAGCCCCGCTCTGAACACTGAAGCTTTCTTT
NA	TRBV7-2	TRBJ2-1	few	CASSFGVGNSYNEQFF	TGTGCCAGCAGCTTTGGTGTGGGTAACTCCTACAATGAGCAGTTCTTC
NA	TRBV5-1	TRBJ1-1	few	CASSPEGGERLREAFF	TGCGCCAGCAGCCCTGAGGGAGGGGAGCGTCTCCGTGAAGCTTTCTTT
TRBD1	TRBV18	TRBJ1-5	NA	CASSPLSDRGTRQPQHF	TGTGCCAGCTCACCCCTTTCCGACAGGGGGACCAGGCAGCCCCAGCATTTT
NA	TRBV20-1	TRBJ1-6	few	CSARDSSYNSPLHF	TGCAGTGCTAGGGACAGCTCCTATAATTCACCCCTCCACTTT
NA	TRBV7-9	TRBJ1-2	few	CASSAYSYGYTF	TGTGCCAGCAGCGCGTACAGCTATGGCTACACCTTC
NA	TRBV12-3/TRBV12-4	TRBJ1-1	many	CASSSGVNTEAFF	TGTGCCAGCTCAAGCGGGGTCAACACTGAAGCTTTCTTT
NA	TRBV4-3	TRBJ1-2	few	CASSQDRGGGGGYTF	TGCGCCAGCAGCCAAGATAGGGGTGGAGGGGGAGGCTACACCTTC
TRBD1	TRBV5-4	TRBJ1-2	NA	CASSPAGQGARGYTF	TGTGCCAGCAGCCCCGCTGGACAGGGGGCACGTGGCTACACCTTC
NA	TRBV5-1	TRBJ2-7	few	CASSLGSGHFYEQYF	TGCGCCAGCAGCTTGGGGAGTGGGCACTTCTACGAGCAGTACTTC
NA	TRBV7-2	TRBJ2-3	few	CASSGTFTDTQYF	TGTGCCAGCAGCGGGACTTTCACAGATACGCAGTATTTT
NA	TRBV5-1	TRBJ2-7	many	CASSPVYGEYEQYF	TGCGCCAGCAGCCCCGTTTACGGGGAGTACGAGCAGTACTTC
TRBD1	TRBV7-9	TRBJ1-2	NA	CASGPRDRILYGYTF	TGTGCCAGCGGACCCCGGGACAGAATACTCTATGGCTACACCTTC
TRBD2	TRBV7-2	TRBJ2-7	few	CASSLGAGGLFKQYF	TGTGCCAGCAGCTTAGGGGCGGGGGGCCTATTCAAGCAGTACTTC
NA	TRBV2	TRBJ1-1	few	CASRPTTVNTEAFF	TGTGCCAGCAGACCTACGACAGTGAACACTGAAGCTTTCTTT
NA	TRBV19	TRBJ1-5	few	CASCQTGYSNQPQHF	TGTGCCAGCTGTCAGACAGGCTATAGCAATCAGCCCCAGCATTTT
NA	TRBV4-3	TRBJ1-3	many	CASSQALGGGGGNTIYF	TGCGCCAGCAGCCAAGCTTTAGGAGGGGGAGGTGGAAACACCATATATTTT
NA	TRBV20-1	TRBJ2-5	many	CSASRGGQETQYF	TGCAGTGCTAGCAGAGGAGGACAAGAGACCCAGTACTTC
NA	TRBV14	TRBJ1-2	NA	CASRPTAVKDGYTF	TGTGCCAGCCGCCCGACGGCGGTAAAGGATGGCTACACCTTC
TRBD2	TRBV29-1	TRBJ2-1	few	CSVRLAGNNEQFF	TGCAGCGTTCGACTAGCGGGTAACAATGAGCAGTTCTTC
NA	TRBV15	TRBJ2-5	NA	CATSRDILAWGETQYF	TGTGCCACCAGCAGAGATATCCTAGCTTGGGGAGAGACCCAGTACTTC
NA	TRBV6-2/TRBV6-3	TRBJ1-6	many	CASSYRRGSPNSPLHF	TGTGCCAGCAGTTACAGAAGGGGCAGCCCCAATTCACCCCTCCACTTT
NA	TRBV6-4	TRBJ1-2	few	CASSDSLVRSYGYTF	TGTGCCAGCAGTGACTCCCTGGTACGGAGCTATGGCTACACCTTC
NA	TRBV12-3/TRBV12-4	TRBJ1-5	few	CASTLGATSWGNQPQHF	TGTGCCAGCACCCTAGGGGCCACTTCTTGGGGCAATCAGCCCCAGCATTTT
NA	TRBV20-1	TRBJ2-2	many	CSAYKQGNTGELFF	TGCAGTGCTTATAAGCAGGGGAACACCGGGGAGCTGTTTTTT
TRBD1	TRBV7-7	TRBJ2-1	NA	CASSSPGQGLEILIIINEQFF	TGTGCTAGCAGCTCCCCGGGACAGGGCCTAGAGATACTTATTATTATAAATGAGCAGTTCTTC
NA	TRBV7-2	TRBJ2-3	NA	CANRGDLNTDTQYF	TGTGCCAACAGAGGGGACTTGAACACAGATACGCAGTATTTT
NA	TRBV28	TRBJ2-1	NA	CATLLELEQFF	TGTGCCACCTTGCTAGAGTTAGAGCAGTTCTTC
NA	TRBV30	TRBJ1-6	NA	CAWSGTLAASPLHF	TGTGCCTGGAGTGGGACATTGGCGGCTTCACCCCTCCACTTT
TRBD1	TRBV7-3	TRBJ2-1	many	CASSLSFPGTGGDEQFF	TGTGCCAGCAGCTTAAGCTTTCCCGGGACAGGGGGCGATGAGCAGTTCTTC
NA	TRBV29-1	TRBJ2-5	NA	CSVEILEETQYF	TGCAGCGTTGAAATATTAGAAGAGACCCAGTACTTC
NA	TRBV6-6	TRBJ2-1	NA	CASSPVLSSYNEQFF	TGTGCCAGCAGTCCCGTCCTGAGCTCCTACAATGAGCAGTTCTTC
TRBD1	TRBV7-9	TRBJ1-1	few	CASSSYGQGLNTEAFF	TGTGCCAGCAGTTCATACGGACAGGGTTTGAACACTGAAGCTTTCTTT
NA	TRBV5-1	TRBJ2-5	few	CASSFYGETQYF	TGCGCCAGCAGCTTCTACGGGGAGACCCAGTACTTC
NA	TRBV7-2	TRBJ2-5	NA	CASSLDRGRIVETQYF	TGTGCCAGCAGCTTAGATCGGGGGCGCATTGTTGAGACCCAGTACTTC
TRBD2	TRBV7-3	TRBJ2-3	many	CASSLLAGGSRAADTQYF	TGTGCCAGCAGCTTACTAGCGGGGGGCTCCCGGGCCGCAGATACGCAGTATTTT
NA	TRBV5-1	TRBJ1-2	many	CASSLGQGTYGYTF	TGCGCCAGCAGCTTGGGCCAGGGGACCTATGGCTACACCTTC
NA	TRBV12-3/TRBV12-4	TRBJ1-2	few	CASKPEDGNYGYTF	TGTGCCAGCAAGCCGGAGGATGGTAACTATGGCTACACCTTC
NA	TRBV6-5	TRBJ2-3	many	CASSYAGGADTQYF	TGTGCCAGCAGTTACGCCGGGGGAGCAGATACGCAGTATTTT
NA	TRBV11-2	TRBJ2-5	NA	CASSWTAGEETQYF	TGTGCCAGCAGCTGGACGGCAGGGGAAGAGACCCAGTACTTC